The 2 T cell receptor beta chains in this list originate from one sample, sequenced in a study of CD8 T cells in ankylosing spondylitis. TCRdb redid the calling of the 5' RACE reads with MiXCR, one entry per CDR3 protein. This sample has about 160,000 distinct CDR3 sequences, with 18% found just once. Sequenced input: blood, either unsorted or a sorted T cell fraction (not recorded which). The source of these receptors is a male donor with ankylosing spondylitis or in good health (not recorded which).

The chain recombines TRBV12-3 or TRBV12-4 with TRBJ2-3; D is uncertain. Trimming stripped 7 bases from V and 3 bases from J, with 11 bases between. The CDR3 contains 13 residues. CDR3 DNA sequence: TGTGCCAGCACCCCTCGGCGGACAGATACGCAGTATTTT. Protein product: CASTPRRTDTQYF.

In this sample, this clonotype turned up many times. The chain has TRBV29-1 and TRBJ2-2; D not certain. The V gene's germline CDR1 is SQVTM and CDR2 ANQGSEA. Trimming took off 3 bases at V and 0 bases at J, with 5 bases between the two ends. This CDR3 contains 13 residues. The CDR3 loop is CSVEAANTGELFF. CDR3 in DNA: TGCAGCGTTGAGGCAGCGAACACCGGGGAGCTGTTTTTT.